A selection of T cell receptor beta chains follows, all from one sample in a study of blood T cell repertoires in COVID-19. TCRdb's table, derived via immunoSEQ multiplex PCR, lists solely in-frame clones and lacks some. The data contain more than 200,000 clones, 84% of them singletons. The material sequenced was peripheral blood. These receptor sequences come from a man in his 60s with acute or convalescent COVID-19. The CDR3 runs from the conserved cysteine through the conserved F or W. The D gene is left open where the match is weak. For some rows the clone size is stated as once, few or many, or as a class when expanded; others skip it.

-	TRBV5-4	13	-	TRBJ2-5	CASSFWGRETQYF	TGTGCCAGCAGCTTTTGGGGGCGTGAGACCCAGTACTTC
-	TRBV10-2	14	TRBD1	TRBJ1-1	CASRLGQGVTEAFF	TGCGCCAGCAGACTAGGACAGGGGGTGACTGAAGCTTTCTTT
-	TRBV10-3	20	TRBD2	TRBJ2-6	CAISEILLADLGPGANVLTF	TGTGCCATCAGTGAGATTCTTCTAGCGGACCTGGGCCCTGGGGCCAACGTCCTGACTTTC
-	TRBV4-2	14	-	TRBJ2-3	CASSQDARTNTQYF	TGTGCCAGCAGCCAAGACGCTAGAACAAATACGCAGTATTTT
-	TRBV13	18	TRBD2	TRBJ2-3	CASSSGTSGRASTDTQYF	TGTGCCAGCAGCTCAGGGACTAGCGGGAGAGCAAGCACAGATACGCAGTATTTT
-	TRBV28	13	-	TRBJ2-7	CASSGPSSYEQYF	TGTGCCAGCAGTGGGCCAAGCTCCTACGAGCAGTACTTC
-	TRBV10-3	14	TRBD2	TRBJ2-1	CATRGTSLANEQFF	TGTGCCACCCGAGGGACTAGCCTGGCCAATGAGCAGTTCTTC
-	TRBV7-2	14	TRBD1	TRBJ1-2	CASSQGQGHYGYTF	TGTGCCAGCAGCCAAGGACAGGGTCACTATGGCTACACCTTC
-	TRBV6-2/TRBV6-3	17	-	TRBJ2-7	CASSYSGGFGGPKEQYF	TGTGCCAGCAGTTACTCTGGGGGATTCGGGGGACCCAAGGAGCAGTACTTC
-	TRBV6-2/TRBV6-3	12	-	TRBJ2-2	CASSTSIGELFF	TGTGCCAGCAGTACCTCTATCGGGGAGCTGTTTTTT
few	TRBV28	13	-	TRBJ2-7	CASSRGSSYEQYF	TGTGCCAGCTCGAGAGGGAGCTCCTACGAGCAGTACTTC
-	TRBV15	14	TRBD1	TRBJ1-1	CATSSATGGTEAFF	TGTGCCACCAGCAGTGCCACAGGGGGCACTGAAGCTTTCTTT
-	TRBV19	16	-	TRBJ1-3	CASMRFGPVSGNTIYF	TGTGCCAGTATGAGGTTTGGTCCCGTCTCTGGAAACACCATATATTTT
-	TRBV29-1	14	TRBD2	TRBJ2-3	CSVEALAGADTQYF	TGCAGCGTTGAAGCCCTAGCGGGGGCAGATACGCAGTATTTT
-	TRBV2	16	TRBD2	TRBJ2-5	CASSGLSSGSGETQYF	TGTGCCAGCAGTGGACTCTCCAGCGGGAGCGGGGAGACCCAGTACTTC
-	TRBV5-8	15	TRBD1	TRBJ2-7	CASRPGTGGSYEQYF	TGTGCCAGCCGGCCCGGGACAGGGGGCAGTTACGAGCAGTACTTC
-	TRBV12-3/TRBV12-4	13	-	TRBJ1-4	CASSFKADEKLFF	TGTGCCAGCAGTTTCAAGGCGGATGAAAAACTGTTTTTT
-	TRBV18	14	-	TRBJ2-5	CASSPVQIEETQYF	TGTGCCAGCTCACCCGTACAGATAGAAGAGACCCAGTACTTC
-	TRBV4-1	18	-	TRBJ1-4	CASSLTSGYASPNEKLFF	TGCGCCAGCAGCCTTACCTCGGGGTACGCCTCCCCTAATGAAAAACTGTTTTTT
few	TRBV19	15	TRBD2	TRBJ2-5	CASSTGLAGEETQYF	TGTGCCAGTAGTACGGGACTAGCGGGGGAAGAGACCCAGTACTTC
-	TRBV2	15	TRBD2	TRBJ2-3	CASSVAGVSTDTQYF	TGTGCCAGCAGCGTAGCGGGGGTAAGCACAGATACGCAGTATTTT
once	TRBV10-3	14	-	TRBJ2-3	CAIRLAASTDTQYF	TGTGCCATCAGGTTAGCGGCGAGCACAGATACGCAGTATTTT
-	TRBV14	19	TRBD2	TRBJ2-4	CASSQDIGGAASAKNIQYF	TGTGCCAGCAGCCAAGATATCGGGGGGGCGGCCTCAGCCAAAAACATTCAGTACTTC
-	TRBV5-4	15	TRBD2	TRBJ2-7	CASSSGLAGGKEQYF	TGTGCCAGCAGCTCAGGACTAGCGGGAGGAAAGGAGCAGTACTTC
-	TRBV12-5	14	-	TRBJ1-1	CASGSVTGYTEAFF	TGTGCTAGTGGTTCGGTGACAGGTTACACTGAAGCTTTCTTT
-	TRBV3-1/TRBV3-2	14	-	TRBJ1-6	CASSLQGRDSPLHF	TGTGCCAGCAGCCTACAGGGTCGAGATTCACCCCTCCACTTT
-	TRBV7-2	17	-	TRBJ1-2	CASSSAPKGRPNYGYTF	TGTGCCAGCAGTTCCGCTCCAAAGGGGAGGCCGAACTATGGCTACACCTTC